The T cell receptor (beta chain) under discussion was sequenced for a study of shared clonotypes between healthy human individuals (dated by TCRdb to about 2020). Background for the entire study: A few men and a couple of women, aged 18 to 49 years, made up the cohort. For each donor, three plates each were used for CD4 naive and CD4 memory, two plates were used for CD8 naive, and one plate was used for CD8 memory. To estimate repertoire size and how much clonotype sharing occurs between individuals, the study deeply sequenced the blood TCR repertoires of several healthy adults. To increase sequencing depth and limit assay-specific biases, different laboratories used diverse techniques to prepare libraries and sequence TCR repertoires. Leukapheresis yielded between about 0.94 and 9 billion PBMCs per donor.

Overall study results and their limits: Estimated clonotype richness was generally larger for naive than for memory subsets. Only blood was sampled, and tissue TCR repertoires likely differ from those in blood. Pairwise subsampling indicated that sequencing depth was expected to affect the degree of clonotype sharing among donors. The small number of donors limited the genetic and exposure-history diversity represented. Higher generation probabilities were observed for clonotypes shared by all four sorted-subset donors than for non-shared clonotypes. Rarefaction of sorted-subset datasets indicated incomplete sequencing despite the large sequencing depth. Sharing across a few donors was observed for about 5% of naive CD4, about 3.2% of naive CD8, 2% to 2.5% of memory CD4, and 0.4% of memory CD8 clonotypes.

Compared with germline, V lacks 4 bases and J lacks 5 bases; bases without a gene match: 8. The germline V gene (reference sequence) specifies SEHNR as CDR1 and FQNEAQ as CDR2. The CDR3 contains 15 residues, cysteine and phenylalanine counted. Only the CDR3 DNA is retained, 45 bases long and in frame from the first base. CD8 naive samples consisted of CD45RO-negative cells that were positively selected for CCR7, yielding a CD45RA+CCR7+ population without TemRA cells. Healthy HIV-negative adults with no recently reported acute infections or vaccinations were included as donors. All donors were Caucasian adults living in Nashville, Tennessee, USA. Blood was collected by leukapheresis, and PBMCs were isolated by Ficoll-Histopaque density gradient centrifugation and then cryopreserved in liquid nitrogen vapor phase. Analytical flow cytometry was used to check the purity and quantity of each magnetically sorted T cell population. Each sorted fraction had its genomic DNA isolated and then quantified by UV absorbance on a Nanodrop 2000c.

Using the deep immunoSEQ assay, TCR CDR3 regions were amplified from genomic DNA by multiplex PCR. For each cell subset, the extracted genomic DNA was distributed evenly across all wells of several immunoSEQ 96-well plates, and each plate served as one replicate. Each replicate PCR for sorted subsets received around 210 ng genomic DNA, equal to tens of thousands of T cell genomes. Purified libraries were measured with a Qubit 3.0 fluorometer, size-checked on a Bioanalyzer 2100, and measured again with the KAPA Library Quantification kit. Every immunoSEQ 96-well plate was sequenced on a separate single-read 150-cycle Illumina NextSeq 550 flow cell. In the original analysis: The immunoSEQ output contained only junctional sequences without quality scores, so filtering could not match that applied to full-length reads. Sequences were annotated with PyIR, a Python wrapper for IgBLAST v1.9, and V/J genes and CDR3 were assigned using IMGT germline references. Reads were filtered out if the reads had weak V/J assignments (E-value above 1e-6), no CDR3, stop codons, out-of-frame junctions, or ambiguous translated residues. V3J clonotypes were defined as sequences sharing an identical inferred V gene, J gene, and CDR3 amino acid sequence. The percentage overlap between two repertoires was calculated by dividing the number of shared unique clonotypes by the size of the smaller repertoire. Richness of each repertoire was evaluated using RTK rarefaction, the Chao1 estimator, and Recon v2.1 estimates of unobserved clonotypes. OLGA was used to compute generation probabilities for all TCRbeta clonotypes that the gDNA method yielded from four donors. TCRdb mirrors the immuneACCESS table, restricted to in-frame sequences. Some clones are absent from its copies; in checked studies, under half trace to an unresolved V gene, and the reason for the others is unknown. V and J calls and clone size are copied from that table; D and trimming were computed from the DNA. The sample table lists around 1,900,000 clones, around 95% of them with a count of one. The ten most abundant clones make up around 1.7% of the sample.

A word on this clone: There is no known antigen for this receptor. No much larger clone is present one base from it, and per-base qualities are unavailable.

The chain is assembled from TRBV7-9 and TRBJ2-3, and TRBD2 aligns with 8 junction nucleotides. The specimen sequenced was naive CD8+ T cells from PBMCs. The cell subset or site label for this specimen denotes: CD45RA+CCR7+. The source of this sequence is a man aged 18-30 years in good health. Some clones in this sample may be carry-over from other donors' samples. The CDR3 protein is CASSSDRLAGDTQYF. In nucleotides, the sequence is TGTGCCAGCAGCTCCGACCGGCTAGCGGGAGATACGCAGTATTTT.